This T cell receptor beta chain emerged from a study of shared clonotypes between healthy human individuals. Study overall: CD4 naive cells filled three plates per donor, CD4 memory three, CD8 naive two and CD8 memory one. Study observations and caveats: The study found lower generation probabilities in non-shared clonotypes than in those shared by all four donors. Naive CD4 clonotypes overlapped across several donors at roughly 5%.

Sequencing used immunoSEQ multiplex PCR; TCRdb keeps in-frame clones, though not all of them. There are 2 million to 3 million clones in the sample; just over 90% occur only once, and roughly 0.14% lies in the top ten. The germline CDR1 and CDR2 sequences are SGHRS and YFSETQ. The CDR3 totals 12 residues. Trimming cost V 2 bases and J 2 bases, with 3 bases left between them. With respect to this clone: What it recognizes is unknown.

The source material was naive CD4+ T cells sorted from blood. Subset meaning: CD45RA+ positively selected. This sequence was found in a man aged 18 to 35 in good health. The gene calls are TRBV5-1 and TRBJ2-3; unclear D gene. The CDR3 bases are TGCGCCAGCAGCTTCCTCACAGATACGCAGTATTTT. Translation gives CASSFLTDTQYF.